This TCR beta chain is drawn from a study of regulatory T cells in long-lasting Graves disease. Libraries of TCR beta came from iRepertoire HTBI primers plus Arm-PCR of CDR3 regions. TCRdb used MiXCR to reprocess the multiplex PCR reads, holding one entry per CDR3 protein. This sample yields hundreds of thousands of distinct CDR3 sequences, of which under 25% are seen a single time; approximately 14% belongs to the top ten. Trimming shortened V by 5 bases and J by 10 bases, and 9 bases separated the two germline ends. Germline V gene data show CDR1 as MDHEN and CDR2 as SYDVKM. The CDR3 sequence is 12 residues long. The sample's time point: persistent/refractory GD, antithyroid drugs over 5 years with positive TRAb. From PBMCs, RNA was extracted and then used to make the TCR library. This clonotype has a count of ten or more.

The clonotype originates from a female donor with Graves disease. The chain is built from TRBV28 and TRBJ1-6, with a tentative D call TRBD1 (5 bases). Material: peripheral blood mononuclear cells (PBMCs), obtained when the disease was refractory, from a patient treated with antithyroid drugs. The CDR3 bases are TGTGCCAGCAGTCCCGGGGCCTCACCCCTCCACTTT. Translated, it gives CASSPGASPLHF. The entire variable domain, with the rest obtained from reference TRBV28 and TRBJ1-6, is as follows: DVKVTQSSRYLVKRTGEKVFLECVQDMDHENMFWYRQDPGLGLRLIYFSYDVKMKEKGDIPEGYSVSREKKERFSLILESASTNQTSMYLCASSPGASPLHFGNGTRLTVT.